A single sample is the source of the 18 T cell receptor beta chains below, sequenced in a study of CD8+ T cells in alopecia areata. Treatment here: oral pan-JAK inhibitor, 5-10 mg twice daily. It was cDNA, reverse transcribed from extracted RNA, that served as the sequencing template. The table came from immunoSEQ multiplex PCR; TCRdb's copy has only in-frame clones and leaves some out. The sample holds 170,000 or so clones, roughly 64% seen once. The sample in question was CD8+ T cells sorted from blood, obtained at week 24, from a patient treated with tofacitinib. The receptor set was obtained from a human donor with alopecia areata.

The V call is TRBV4-1, the J call TRBJ2-7; D tentatively fits TRBD1 or TRBD2 (5 bases each). The germline CDR1 and CDR2 sequences are MGHRA and YSYEKL. The CDR3 is made up of 15 amino acids. Trimming cost V 1 base and J 2 bases, with 12 bases left between them. CDR3 loop: CASSQAKGPPYEQYF. The CDR3 bases are TGCGCCAGCAGCCAAGCAAAGGGACCTCCCTACGAGCAGTACTTC.

This clone showed up just a few times. The sample has other DNA sequences that encode this CDR3 too. The chain's CDR3 is CASSFGTDTQYF. The CDR3 bases are TGTGCCAGCAGCTTCGGCACAGATACGCAGTATTTT. The J gene is TRBJ2-3, the V gene TRBV5-6; D not certain. The CDR3 covers 12 residues. Germline assignment: CDR1 SGHDT and CDR2 YYEEEE. Trimming removed 2 bases at V and 1 base at J, with 2 bases between.

The chain is built from TRBV2 and TRBJ2-7; TRBD1 might be the D (6 bases). Germline-derived CDR1 and CDR2 are SNHLY and FYNNEI. The V and J ends lost 1 base and 4 bases respectively, with 8 bases between them. The CDR3 extends over 13 amino acids. CDR3 nucleotides: TGTGCCAGCAGTGAAGACAGGGCTTACGAGCAGTACTTC. It codes for CASSEDRAYEQYF.

The sample holds a few counts of this clone. The rearrangement links TRBV29-1 to TRBJ2-3; TRBD2 matches at 9 bases. V shed 2 bases and J 1 base; nucleotides not matched to a gene: 4. The CDR3 contains 15 residues. Germline V gene data show CDR1 as SQVTM and CDR2 as ANQGSEA. In nucleotides, the CDR3 is TGCAGCGTTGAACGCGCTAGCGGGGGCACAGATACGCAGTATTTT. Protein: CSVERASGGTDTQYF.

The chain combines TRBV15 with TRBJ2-1, with no clear D. CDR1 is LNHNV, CDR2 YYDKDF, per germline (reference sequence). The CDR3 has 12 residues. V was trimmed by 11 bases and J by 0 bases, leaving 8 bases between them. The CDR3 region is CAYSSSYNEQFF. DNA of the CDR3: TGTGCCTACAGTAGCTCCTACAATGAGCAGTTCTTC.

This sequence joins TRBV18 and TRBJ1-1, with D perhaps TRBD1 (5 bases). CDR3 length: 13 residues. Trimming took 7 bases from V and 2 from J, leaving 11 bases between them. In germline, CDR1 is KGHSH, CDR2 LQKENI. The chain's CDR3 is CASYMGGNTEAFF. DNA of the CDR3: TGTGCCAGCTATATGGGGGGAAACACTGAAGCTTTCTTT.

This clone has more than one count but fewer than ten. V gene TRBV19 combines with J gene TRBJ1-1, with a weak D call TRBD1 (6 bases). With 6 bases removed from V and 11 bases from J, the gap between germline ends came to 19 bases. This CDR3 region has 13 residues. Germline V gives CDR1 LNHDA, CDR2 SQIVND (reference sequence). This CDR3 is CASRDPGEAAAFF. The CDR3 DNA follows: TGTGCCAGTAGGGACCCAGGGGAGGCAGCGGCTTTCTTT.

This clone was counted between two and nine times. The chain employs TRBV4-1 and TRBJ2-1, with 11 bases that match TRBD2. Germline-derived CDR1 and CDR2 are MGHRA and YSYEKL. CDR3 length: 18 residues. The V gene end was trimmed by 0 bases and the J gene end by 9 bases; junction bases not matched to a gene: 13. CDR3 in DNA: TGCGCCAGCAGCCAAGACTTTCTAGCGGGGGGCCAACATGGTGAGCAGTTCTTC. Translation: CASSQDFLAGGQHGEQFF.

The chain uses TRBV19 and TRBJ1-1; D gene unclear. Germline-derived CDR1 and CDR2 are LNHDA and SQIVND (reference sequence). The CDR3 covers 12 residues. V lost 6 bases and J 1 base, leaving 6 bases between the germline ends. The CDR3 loop reads CASRPGNTEAFF. In DNA form, the CDR3 reads TGTGCCAGTAGGCCGGGGAACACTGAAGCTTTCTTT.

V is TRBV14 and J is TRBJ1-6, with 9 bases matching TRBD1. The ends lost 4 bases at V and 3 bases at J; junction bases unmatched: 4. The CDR3 covers 16 residues. CDR1 is SGHDN, CDR2 FVKESK, per germline. CDR3 sequence (DNA): TGTGCCAGCAGCCCGCTGGGACAGGGCTATAATTCACCCCTCCACTTT. Protein product: CASSPLGQGYNSPLHF.

CDR3 DNA: TGTGCCTGGAGTAGGGTACAGCAGTTCTTC. Its translation: CAWSRVQQFF. The chain links TRBV30 to TRBJ2-1, with no clear D. There are 10 residues in the CDR3. CDR1 and CDR2 from the germline V gene are GTSNPN and SVGIG (reference sequence). Trimming removed 2 bases from V and 11 bases from J, with 7 bases in between.

The chain employs TRBV9 and TRBJ2-2, with D possibly being TRBD1 (6 bases). This CDR3 has 17 amino acids. Germline values: CDR1 SGDLS, CDR2 YYNGEE. Trimming removed 5 bases at V and 2 bases at J, with 19 bases between. CDR3: CASRAPVGAPNTGELFF. The CDR3 coding sequence is TGTGCCAGCAGGGCCCCCGTGGGGGCGCCTAACACCGGGGAGCTGTTTTTT.

The chain uses TRBV9 and TRBJ2-6; TRBD1 is a possible D gene (6 bases). CDR3 length: 14 amino acids. The V end lost 7 bases, the J end lost 1 base, and 9 bases lay between the germline ends. Germline values: CDR1 SGDLS, CDR2 YYNGEE. The CDR3 loop reads CASRGQSGANVLTF. CDR3 nucleotides: TGTGCCAGCCGAGGACAGTCTGGGGCCAACGTCCTGACTTTC.

The chain is built from TRBV7-6 and TRBJ2-5; TRBD1 or TRBD2 may be the D gene (5 bases each). V lost 4 bases and J lost 4, with 16 bases in between. Germline V gene lookup returns CDR1 SGHVS and CDR2 FNYEAQ. The CDR3 length is 15 residues. The CDR3: CASSYRLGVSETQYF. The CDR3 DNA is TGTGCCAGCAGCTATAGACTGGGGGTATCAGAGACCCAGTACTTC.

The chain couples TRBV30 to TRBJ1-1, with 10 bases identical to TRBD1. The CDR3 loop spans 16 amino acids. Germline-derived CDR1 and CDR2 are GTSNPN and SVGIG (reference sequence). The CDR3 bases are TGTGCAGCCATGAGGAGGGACAGGGGACTGAACACTGAAGCTTTCTTT. Translated: CAAMRRDRGLNTEAFF.

In this sample, this clone turned up a few times. This rearrangement joins TRBV4-2 to TRBJ2-5, with 8 bases identical to TRBD2. Looked up from germline, CDR1 is LGHNA and CDR2 is YNFKEQ. The CDR3 has 14 residues. V lost 0 bases, J lost 3 bases, and 0 bases stayed unmatched. The CDR3 loop reads CASSQELAEETQYF. In DNA, the CDR3 is TGTGCCAGCAGCCAAGAACTAGCGGAAGAGACCCAGTACTTC.

The rearrangement links TRBV13 to TRBJ1-2, with D hard to call. CDR1 PRHDT and CDR2 FYEKMQ come from the germline V gene (reference sequence). The V end was cut by 1 base, the J end by 4 bases, with 4 bases between. The CDR3 totals 12 residues. The CDR3 reads CASSLEPYGYTF. The CDR3 DNA sequence: TGTGCCAGCAGCTTAGAACCCTATGGCTACACCTTC. Based on the CDR3 plus reference TRBV13 and TRBJ1-2, the full variable domain is AAGVIQSPRHLIKEKRETATLKCYPIPRHDTVYWYQQGPGQDPQFLISFYEKMQSDKGSIPDRFSAQQFSDYHSELNMSSLELGDSALYFCASSLEPYGYTFGSGTRLTVV.

The chain has TRBV5-6 and TRBJ1-2; tentatively, D is TRBD1 (6 bases). Germline CDR1 is SGHDT and CDR2 is YYEEEE. The CDR3 has 14 amino acids. Trimming cost V 0 bases and J 7 bases, with 13 bases left between them. In DNA form, the CDR3 reads TGTGCCAGCAGCTTGGGTTCGGGGGCGCGTGGCTACACCTTC. Residues: CASSLGSGARGYTF.